This T cell receptor (beta chain) was obtained from a study of T-cell memory formation after mild COVID-19. General study points: Shrinking CD4+ clones resided mostly in CM and EM, and CD8+ ones in EMRA.

CDR3 length: 16 residues. The germline V and J ends were trimmed by 4 bases and 1 base, with 11 bases remaining between them. TCRdb reprocessed the 5' RACE reads via MiXCR and lists one record per CDR3 protein. This table holds 350,000 to 400,000 distinct CDR3 sequences, 21% found once. This clonotype was picked up many times. Its cognate antigen is unknown. Sequenced material: PBMCs or a T cell subset sorted from them (not recorded which). The TCR originated in an adult woman who had mild COVID-19 (a few samples of this study predate the infection). Cell type and time point are not known. The chain combines TRBV12-3 or TRBV12-4 with TRBJ2-6, with a tentative D call TRBD1 (6 bases). CDR3 loop: CASSSQGTSGANVLTF. The CDR3 nucleotides are TGTGCCAGCAGTTCACAGGGCACATCTGGGGCCAACGTCCTGACTTTC.